The rows below give T cell receptor beta chains drawn from one sample of a study of vaccination and CD4 T cells after COVID-19. For these TCRs, the target antigens are not known. From the PCR reads, TCRdb called clonotypes with MiXCR, one entry per CDR3 protein. In the table there are around 20,000 distinct CDR3 sequences, roughly 50% of which are singletons. Sequencing was carried out using cultured CD4+ T cells from blood. The receptors stem from a human donor with COVID-19. Both conserved end residues are part of each CDR3.

v_call	cdr3_length	j_call	cdr3_aa
TRBV7-9	16	TRBJ2-5	CASIDRGGPSQETQYF
TRBV27	13	TRBJ1-1	CASQSVENTEAFF
TRBV2	15	TRBJ2-7	CASSEGLAPTYEQYF
TRBV19	14	TRBJ1-5	CASSIGTVRQPQHF
TRBV12-3/TRBV12-4	14	TRBJ2-1	CASTLYGQNNEQFF
TRBV12-3/TRBV12-4	13	TRBJ2-5	CASSWGQEETQYF
TRBV19	14	TRBJ2-4	CASSILGTKNIQYF
TRBV20-1	14	TRBJ2-5	CSAMSRTSKETQYF
TRBV6-1	13	TRBJ2-7	CASSDNLGAEQYF
TRBV4-2	14	TRBJ1-1	CASSQADRETEAFF
TRBV7-3	15	TRBJ2-3	CASSPERGFTDTQYF
TRBV5-4	11	TRBJ1-1	CASSLAHEAFF
TRBV12-3/TRBV12-4	14	TRBJ2-7	CASSFLRASYEQYF
TRBV11-2	15	TRBJ2-5	CASSLDGRRDETQYF
TRBV27	15	TRBJ1-2	CASTRSGDSYYGYTF
TRBV28	15	TRBJ2-7	CASSQPWSSTYEQYF
TRBV30	13	TRBJ2-1	CAWNMGSGNEQFF
TRBV19	13	TRBJ2-5	CASSQGAGETQYF
TRBV15	15	TRBJ1-3	CATSRDKAGGNTIYF
TRBV7-8	14	TRBJ2-4	CASSPGGPKNIQYF
TRBV28	14	TRBJ2-1	CASRGLVLRNEQFF
TRBV5-1	18	TRBJ2-3	CASSQTSGGAPAQNTQYF
TRBV20-1	15	TRBJ1-4	CSARLGGGVNEKLFF
TRBV7-9	14	TRBJ1-4	CASSRGQVGEKLFF
TRBV20-1	11	TRBJ2-4	CSARAQDIQYF
TRBV5-5	16	TRBJ2-5	CASSPRQGQGGETQYF
TRBV6-1	15	TRBJ2-7	CASFDRAQVSYEQYF
TRBV5-8	15	TRBJ1-5	CASSLGEISNQPQHF
TRBV18	13	TRBJ2-1	CASSPAPYNEQFF
TRBV2	15	TRBJ2-5	CAGAQDRGDQETQYF
TRBV7-2	12	TRBJ2-5	CASSLDFLGQYF
TRBV12-3/TRBV12-4	13	TRBJ1-2	CASRSTGNYGYTF
TRBV2	15	TRBJ1-5	CASSGDIYSNQPQHF
TRBV7-2	15	TRBJ2-5	CAGSGTRVGGETQYF
TRBV2	13	TRBJ2-3	CASSPTRGETQYF
TRBV11-3	19	TRBJ2-5	CASSLDRGGIQGRQETQYF
TRBV7-8	16	TRBJ1-5	CATTMDPGDSNQPQHF
TRBV7-6	12	TRBJ2-1	CASSFTSNEQFF
TRBV6-5	18	TRBJ1-6	CASSYWAGESSYNSPLHF
TRBV19	17	TRBJ2-2	CASSPPRGGANTGELFF
TRBV19	14	TRBJ1-2	CASNRQGGNYGYTF
TRBV10-3	14	TRBJ2-7	CAISELPAPYEQYF
TRBV24-1	15	TRBJ1-6	CATSDGRSAASPLHF
TRBV12-3/TRBV12-4	16	TRBJ2-3	CASSYDRGRGTDTQYF